The present T cell receptor (beta chain) was sequenced within a study of T-cell memory formation after mild COVID-19. This clonotype was recorded a few times. Its antigen is unidentified. Amplification by 5'RACE using constant-segment primers produced TCR alpha and TCR beta cDNA libraries that carried sample barcodes and UMIs. MiXCR was run by TCRdb on the 5' RACE reads, yielding one entry per CDR3 protein. The data hold about 58,000 distinct CDR3 sequences, with 25% to 30% observed a single time. Germline CDR1 is SQVTM and CDR2 is ANQGSEA. This CDR3 spans 13 amino acids. V lost 2 bases and J lost 7, with 12 bases in between. Study-wide results and limits: Clonal second-wave expansions that peaked on day 37 had unconfirmed SARS-CoV-2 specificity.

This TCR was sampled from a man aged 18 to 35 who had mild COVID-19 (a few samples of this study predate the infection). Cell type and time point are not known. V usage is TRBV29-1 and J usage is TRBJ1-3, with D perhaps matching TRBD1 (5 bases). Sequencing used PBMCs or a T cell subset sorted from them (not recorded which). CDR3 DNA sequence: TGCAGCGTTGAATGGGGGACCTCCAACACCATATATTTT. Its translation is CSVEWGTSNTIYF.